The next 6 T cell receptor beta chains were all read from a single sample in a study of shared clonotypes between healthy human individuals. The data were produced by immunoSEQ multiplex PCR, yet TCRdb's version contains in-frame clones alone and is incomplete. The sample yields about 2.3 million clones, 80% to 95% seen once. Sequenced material: naive CD4+ T cells from PBMCs. Subset specified: CD45RA+ positively selected. All receptors derive from a man aged 18 to 35 in good health. Some clones in this sample may be carry-over from other donors' samples.

The chain combines TRBV29-1 with TRBJ2-3; TRBD2 matches 11 bases. V gave up 6 bases and J gave up 3 bases; unmatched junction bases: 5. The CDR3 has 14 amino acids. From germline, CDR1 is SQVTM and CDR2 ANQGSEA. CDR3 nucleotide sequence: TGCAGCGTGCGACTAGCGGGGACGACAGATACGCAGTATTTT. It translates to CSVRLAGTTDTQYF.

This clone was seen a single time. CDR3 sequence reads: CASSVGGLGGNTIYF. The CDR3 bases are TGCGCCAGCAGCGTTGGGGGGCTTGGTGGAAACACCATATATTTT. This sequence joins TRBV5-1 and TRBJ1-3, with a weak D call TRBD1 (6 bases). Trimming removed 4 bases at V and 3 bases at J, with 14 bases between. Germline V gene lookup returns CDR1 SGHRS and CDR2 YFSETQ. The CDR3 runs to 15 residues.

The chain combines TRBV6-1 with TRBJ1-2; D is possibly TRBD1 (5 bases). The CDR3 is 15 residues long. V lost 6 bases and J lost 0, with 14 bases in between. CDR1 MNHNS and CDR2 SASEGT come from the germline V gene. CDR3 sequence reads: CASRDGTVANYGYTF. The CDR3 DNA follows: TGTGCCAGCAGAGACGGGACGGTAGCTAACTATGGCTACACCTTC.

The V and J genes are TRBV18 and TRBJ2-1, with no clear D. Trimming took 2 bases from V and 7 from J, leaving 18 bases between them. The CDR3 sequence is 16 residues long. The germline V gene has CDR1 KGHSH and CDR2 LQKENI. CDR3 in DNA: TGTGCCAGCTCACCAACCATTAGGACCCTCTCAAATGAGCAGTTCTTC. Amino acids: CASSPTIRTLSNEQFF.

This clone was counted once. The chain employs TRBV9 and TRBJ1-5, with a possible D match to TRBD1 (5 bases). The germline V gene encodes CDR1 SGDLS and CDR2 YYNGEE. This CDR3 region has 15 residues. V was clipped by 2 bases and J by 2 bases, with 11 bases between them. The CDR3 nucleotides read TGTGCCAGCAGCGTGGGGGTGGATGGCAATCAGCCCCAGCATTTT. Protein: CASSVGVDGNQPQHF.

The CDR3 region is CASRVGTWGEQYF. As DNA, the CDR3 is TGTGCCAGCAGAGTTGGGACTTGGGGAGAACAGTACTTC. The chain has TRBV5-4 and TRBJ2-7; D perhaps matches TRBD2 (6 bases). Trimming took off 5 bases at V and 10 bases at J, with 19 bases between the two ends. Germline CDR1 and CDR2: SGHNT and YYREEE (reference sequence). The CDR3 has 13 residues.